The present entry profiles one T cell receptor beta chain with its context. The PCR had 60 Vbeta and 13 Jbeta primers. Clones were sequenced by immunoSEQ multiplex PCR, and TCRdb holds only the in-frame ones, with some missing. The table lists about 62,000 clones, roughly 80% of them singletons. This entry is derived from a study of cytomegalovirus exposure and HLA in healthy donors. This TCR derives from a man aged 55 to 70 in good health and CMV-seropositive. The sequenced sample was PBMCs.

The CDR3 sequence is CASSLGGWRGPRTDTQYF. The CDR3 DNA reads as TGCGCCAGCAGCTTGGGAGGTTGGCGGGGGCCGCGCACAGATACGCAGTATTTT. The gene calls are TRBV5-1 and TRBJ2-3, with D possibly being TRBD2 (7 bases). This CDR3 is built from 18 residues. Trimming removed 0 bases from V and 1 base from J, with 18 bases in between. Germline CDR1 SGHRS, CDR2 YFSETQ.